The 27 T cell receptor beta chains below all came from one sample that was sequenced in a study of brain T cells in children with intractable seizures. Sequencing used immunoSEQ multiplex PCR; TCRdb keeps in-frame clones, though not all of them. Here the sample spans over 95,000 clones, approximately 94% being singletons. The sample here was peripheral blood, taken at surgery. The receptor set was obtained from a boy under two years old with hemimegalencephaly and intractable seizures.

The chain employs TRBV7-9 and TRBJ2-1; tentative D call: TRBD1 (5 bases). The V end lost 3 bases, the J end lost 7 bases, and 10 bases lay between the germline ends. CDR3 length: 13 amino acids. CDR1 and CDR2 from the germline V gene are SEHNR and FQNEAQ (reference sequence). This CDR3 reads CASSLTAWNEQFF. The CDR3 DNA sequence: TGTGCCAGCAGCTTGACAGCCTGGAATGAGCAGTTCTTC.

The table lists this clone with a count of one. CDR3 sequence reads: CASSLPGLISYNEQFF. The CDR3, as DNA: TGTGCCAGCAGTTTACCGGGACTTATCTCCTACAATGAGCAGTTCTTC. The chain uses TRBV6-5 and TRBJ2-1; TRBD2 might be the D (6 bases). The germline gives CDR1 MNHEY, CDR2 SVGAGI. The CDR3 spans 16 residues. The ends were cut back, 4 bases at V and 0 bases at J, with 13 bases in the middle.

DNA of the CDR3: TGTGCCAGCAGCGTAGACTCAGAGAGGGGAGGCTTCTATGGCTACACCTTC. Protein product: CASSVDSERGGFYGYTF. The V and J genes are TRBV9 and TRBJ1-2; maybe TRBD1 (5 bases). Trimming removed 0 bases at V and 4 bases at J, with 19 bases between. Germline V lookup: CDR1 SGDLS, CDR2 YYNGEE. This CDR3 is 17 amino acids long.

The J gene is TRBJ2-1, the V gene TRBV27; D may be TRBD2 (5 bases). The CDR3 covers 12 residues. Germline-derived CDR1 and CDR2 are MNHEY and SMNVEV (reference sequence). V was clipped by 5 bases and J by 4 bases, with 6 bases between them. This CDR3 is CASSEGYNEQFF. CDR3 DNA sequence: TGTGCCAGCAGTGAGGGTTACAATGAGCAGTTCTTC.

V and J are TRBV28 and TRBJ1-5; 9 bases fit TRBD1. Germline V gene data show CDR1 as MDHEN and CDR2 as SYDVKM. CDR3 length: 15 residues. J was trimmed by 3 bases and V by 6 bases; bases with no gene match: 6. The CDR3 is CASRPGTGSNQPQHF. CDR3 nucleotide sequence: TGTGCCAGCAGGCCCGGGACAGGGTCCAATCAGCCCCAGCATTTT.

The chain has TRBV7-9 and TRBJ2-4, with D maybe TRBD1 (5 bases). Trimming pared 3 bases from V and 0 bases from J, leaving 15 bases between. Germline V gene sequence: CDR1 SEHNR, CDR2 FQNEAQ (reference sequence). There are 17 residues in the CDR3. DNA of the CDR3: TGTGCCAGCAGCTTCAGACCAGGGATCTTAGCCAAAAACATTCAGTACTTC. This codes for CASSFRPGILAKNIQYF.

The genes are TRBV11-3 and TRBJ2-4; D gene uncertain. V lost 5 bases to trimming and J lost 10 bases, with 15 bases between them. Germline V lookup: CDR1 SGHNT, CDR2 YENEEA. CDR3 size: 13 residues. The CDR3 region is CASSTPTRRIQYF. The CDR3 bases are TGTGCCAGCAGCACCCCGACCCGTCGGATTCAGTACTTC.

The chain couples TRBV10-3 to TRBJ1-1; 9 bases agree with TRBD1. The CDR3 extends over 18 amino acids. J lost 0 bases, V lost 4 bases, and 12 bases had no gene match. CDR1 is ENHRY and CDR2 is SYGVKD in the germline V gene. This chain's CDR3 is CAISGWGDRASVNTEAFF. The CDR3 DNA reads as TGTGCCATCAGTGGATGGGGGGACAGGGCCTCTGTGAACACTGAAGCTTTCTTT.

The chain carries TRBV7-3 and TRBJ1-1; possible D gene TRBD1, 5 bases. The CDR3 extends over 13 amino acids. V lost 3 bases, J lost 3 bases, and 8 bases lay in between. Germline CDR1 SGHTA, CDR2 FQGTGA. CDR3 DNA sequence: TGTGCCAGCAGCTTTTCGGGGGACACTGAAGCTTTCTTT. Translation: CASSFSGDTEAFF.

The V gene is TRBV7-2, the J gene TRBJ1-6, with D uncertain. CDR1 and CDR2 from the germline V gene are SGHTA and FQGNSA. Between the trimmed V and J ends, which lost 1 base and 7 bases, there was a span of 8 bases. This CDR3 is built from 14 residues. The CDR3 region is CASSLVGQNSPLHF. As DNA, the CDR3 is TGTGCCAGCAGCTTAGTGGGCCAAAATTCACCCCTCCACTTT. The variable domain in full, completed from reference TRBV7-2 and TRBJ1-6, reads GAGVSQSPSNKVTEKGKDVELRCDPISGHTALYWYRQSLGQGLEFLIYFQGNSAPDKSGLPSDRFSAERTGGSVSTLTIQRTQQEDSAVYLCASSLVGQNSPLHFGNGTRLTVT.

The chain uses TRBV12-5 and TRBJ1-2; 7 positions match TRBD1. Trimming removed 0 bases from V and 9 bases from J; junction bases left unmatched: 4. CDR3 size: 13 residues. Germline V gene lookup returns CDR1 LGHNT and CDR2 FRNRAP. The CDR3 DNA is TGTGCTAGTGGTTTGGTATTCAGGGGGAGCTACACCTTC. Translated: CASGLVFRGSYTF.

The rearrangement joins TRBV7-8 to TRBJ2-1; 12 bases are shared with TRBD2. Trimming cost V 5 bases and J 2 bases; bases outside gene matches: 10. This CDR3 has 18 residues. Germline CDR1 and CDR2: SGHVS and FQNEAQ. The CDR3 DNA is TGTGCCAGCAGCCCGGTGTTACTAGCGGGAGGTCCCTACAATGAGCAGTTCTTC. Translated: CASSPVLLAGGPYNEQFF.

The rearrangement links TRBV4-1 to TRBJ2-3; 10 positions agree with TRBD2. The CDR3 totals 18 residues. Germline V gives CDR1 MGHRA, CDR2 YSYEKL. Trimming removed 1 base from V and 2 bases from J; junction bases left unmatched: 9. This chain's CDR3 is CASSQVFRTSGDTDTQYF. CDR3 coding DNA: TGCGCCAGCAGCCAAGTTTTCCGGACTAGCGGTGACACAGATACGCAGTATTTT.

V and J are TRBV7-9 and TRBJ2-3, with TRBD2 matching 10 bases. The V gene end was trimmed by 6 bases and the J gene end by 9 bases; junction bases not matched to a gene: 15. Per the germline V gene, CDR1 is SEHNR and CDR2 is FQNEAQ (reference sequence). There are 16 residues in the CDR3. CDR3 sequence: CASSSLAGGPARTQYF. For the CDR3, the DNA is TGTGCCAGCAGTTCTTTAGCGGGAGGTCCGGCGCGGACGCAGTATTTT. Full variable domain (rest looked up from reference TRBV7-9 and TRBJ2-3): DTGVSQNPRHKITKRGQNVTFRCDPISEHNRLYWYRQTLGQGPEFLTYFQNEAQLEKSRLLSDRFSAERPKGSFSTLEIQRTEQGDSAMYLCASSSLAGGPARTQYFGPGTRLTVL.

The genes are TRBV18 and TRBJ2-2; D is possibly TRBD2 (6 bases). V was pared by 3 bases and J by 0 bases, with 11 bases between. Germline CDR1 KGHSH, CDR2 LQKENI. The CDR3 contains 16 residues. DNA of the CDR3: TGTGCCAGCTCACCCACGGAGGGAACGAACACCGGGGAGCTGTTTTTT. Encoded protein: CASSPTEGTNTGELFF.

V is TRBV7-3 and J is TRBJ1-1; D remains ambiguous. This CDR3 region has 12 residues. The ends were cut back, 5 bases at V and 5 bases at J, with 9 bases in the middle. Germline CDR1 SGHTA, CDR2 FQGTGA. CDR3 protein: CASSGPGTEAFF. CDR3 DNA: TGTGCCAGCAGCGGTCCGGGGACTGAAGCTTTCTTT.

This clone appeared a single time. The gene calls are TRBV15 and TRBJ1-2, with D uncertain. CDR3 length equals 13 residues. V lost 0 bases, J lost 8 bases, and 10 bases lay in between. Germline loops: CDR1 LNHNV, CDR2 YYDKDF (reference sequence). The CDR3 region has the DNA TGTGCCACCAGCAGAGATCTCCTGGGCGGCTACACCTTC. This codes for CATSRDLLGGYTF.

The rearrangement uses TRBV5-6 and TRBJ1-6; TRBD1 matches 9 bases. With V trimmed by 4 bases and J by 3 bases, 2 bases remained unmatched. The germline V gene has CDR1 SGHDT and CDR2 YYEEEE. This CDR3 has 15 residues. CDR3 nucleotide sequence: TGTGCCAGCAGCCGGGACAGGGACTATAATTCACCCCTCCACTTT. Translating it yields CASSRDRDYNSPLHF. The complete variable domain, with remaining parts taken from reference TRBV5-6 and TRBJ1-6, reads DAGVTQSPTHLIKTRGQQVTLRCSPKSGHDTVSWYQQALGQGPQFIFQYYEEEERQRGNFPDRFSGHQFPNYSSELNVNALLLGDSALYLCASSRDRDYNSPLHFGNGTRLTVT.

The chain uses TRBV7-2 and TRBJ1-2, with D uncertain. The ends were cut back, 5 bases at V and 4 bases at J, with 11 bases in the middle. Germline-derived CDR1 and CDR2 are SGHTA and FQGNSA. The CDR3 runs 13 residues. The CDR3 DNA reads as TGTGCCAGCAGCCCGGAAAGCGGCTATGGCTACACCTTC. Translating gives CASSPESGYGYTF.

The V gene is TRBV19, the J gene TRBJ2-3; 11 bases align to TRBD2. Germline V gene sequence: CDR1 LNHDA, CDR2 SQIVND (reference sequence). The CDR3 runs 16 residues. With 5 bases clipped from V and 0 bases from J, the junction kept 4 bases outside the gene matches. The CDR3 DNA reads as TGTGCCAGTAGTCTAGCGGGAGGATATAGCACAGATACGCAGTATTTT. This gives the protein CASSLAGGYSTDTQYF.

The rearrangement links TRBV14 to TRBJ2-1; no clear D. CDR3 length: 14 residues. Trimming left V 1 base short and J 4 bases short, with 8 bases between. Per germline, CDR1 SGHDN and CDR2 FVKESK. The CDR3 DNA is TGTGCCAGCAGCCAAGGTGCGGTATACAATGAGCAGTTCTTC. Protein: CASSQGAVYNEQFF.

The V gene is TRBV28, the J gene TRBJ2-2; D is ambiguous. CDR1 and CDR2 from the germline V gene are MDHEN and SYDVKM. The V and J ends lost 1 base and 6 bases respectively, with 15 bases between them. The CDR3 runs 16 residues. The CDR3 region has the DNA TGTGCCAGCAGTTTATATCGGCAGCCAAGTCCCGGGGAGCTGTTTTTT. Translated, it gives CASSLYRQPSPGELFF. The full variable domain, with the rest looked up from reference TRBV28 and TRBJ2-2, is DVKVTQSSRYLVKRTGEKVFLECVQDMDHENMFWYRQDPGLGLRLIYFSYDVKMKEKGDIPEGYSVSREKKERFSLILESASTNQTSMYLCASSLYRQPSPGELFFGEGSRLTVL.

CDR3 nucleotide sequence: TGTGCCTGGAGTACAAGCCTTTATAGCAATCAGCCCCAGCATTTT. It codes for CAWSTSLYSNQPQHF. The gene calls are TRBV30 and TRBJ1-5, with D unresolved. The V end was cut by 2 bases, the J end by 0 bases, with 11 bases between. The CDR3 runs 15 residues. The germline CDR1 and CDR2 sequences are GTSNPN and SVGIG (reference sequence).

The J gene is TRBJ2-7, the V gene TRBV3-1 (or the pseudogene TRBV3-2), with D perhaps TRBD2 (6 bases). Germline V gene lookup returns CDR1 LGHDT and CDR2 YNNKEL (reference sequence). V was trimmed by 5 bases and J by 0 bases, leaving 11 bases between them. The CDR3 length is 14 residues. CDR3: CASSGGTPSYEQYF. The CDR3 nucleotides are TGTGCCAGCAGCGGCGGGACCCCCTCCTACGAGCAGTACTTC.

The chain carries TRBV12-5 and TRBJ1-1; 7 nucleotides match TRBD1. The CDR3 is made up of 15 amino acids. Trimming cost V 6 bases and J 4 bases; bases outside gene matches: 11. Per the germline V gene, CDR1 is LGHNT and CDR2 is FRNRAP. In nucleotides, the CDR3 is TGTGCTAGTGGACCTCGAAGGGCAGGGGGCACTGAAGCTTTCTTT. This sequence encodes CASGPRRAGGTEAFF. Supplemented by reference TRBV12-5 and TRBJ1-1, the full variable domain reads DARVTQTPRHKVTEMGQEVTMRCQPILGHNTVFWYRQTMMQGLELLAYFRNRAPLDDSGMPKDRFSAEMPDATLATLKIQPSEPRDSAVYFCASGPRRAGGTEAFFGQGTRLTVV.

The chain joins TRBV29-1 to TRBJ2-5; D is possibly TRBD2 (5 bases). The CDR3 runs 12 residues. The V gene lost 4 bases and the J gene lost 4 bases, with 10 bases spanning the gap. The germline CDR1 and CDR2 sequences are SQVTM and ANQGSEA. Here the CDR3 DNA reads TGCAGCGTTGGGGCGGGTGGAGAGACCCAGTACTTC. Residues: CSVGAGGETQYF.

The chain joins TRBV19 to TRBJ1-6, with TRBD1 as a possible D gene (6 bases). The V gene lost 4 bases and the J gene lost 6 bases, with 13 bases spanning the gap. Germline V gene data show CDR1 as LNHDA and CDR2 as SQIVND (reference sequence). This CDR3 is 15 amino acids long. In nucleotides, the CDR3 is TGTGCCAGTAGTAGAGGGGCAGGGGTTAATTCACCCCTCCACTTT. This encodes CASSRGAGVNSPLHF.